This T cell receptor (beta chain) was found in a study of blood T cell repertoires in COVID-19. In the authors' methods: Estimated nucleated cell counts came from reference gene primer amplification. Data came from immunoSEQ multiplex PCR; TCRdb stores just in-frame clones and leaves some out. Clone size and V and J calls were adopted from that table, with D and trimming inferred from the DNA. The repertoire holds roughly 120,000 clones, with 85% as singletons. During active infection, Seattle patients enrolled and were then monitored through disease. CDR1 and CDR2 from the germline V gene are SGHAT and FQNNGV. CDR3 length equals 19 residues. Trimming took off 1 base at V and 0 bases at J, with 19 bases between the two ends.

The chain combines TRBV11-2 with TRBJ1-3; the D is unclear. The receptor's source is a woman aged 60-75 years with COVID-19, enrolled during active disease. Material for sequencing was peripheral blood. The chain's CDR3 is CASSLVLKNLLGSGNTIYF. The CDR3 DNA reads TGTGCCAGCAGCTTAGTTCTTAAAAATCTCCTCGGCTCTGGAAACACCATATATTTT.